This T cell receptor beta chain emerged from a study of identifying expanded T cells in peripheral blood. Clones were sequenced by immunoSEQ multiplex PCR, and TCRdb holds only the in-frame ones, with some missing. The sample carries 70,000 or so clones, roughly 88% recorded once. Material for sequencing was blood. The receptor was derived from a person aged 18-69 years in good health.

The CDR3 DNA reads TGCAGTGCTCAAGACAGTCTACAGTACTTC. It translates to CSAQDSLQYF. This sequence joins TRBV20-1 and TRBJ2-4; D possibly corresponds to TRBD1 (5 bases). Germline V lookup: CDR1 DFQATT, CDR2 SNEGSKA (reference sequence). Trimming cost V 5 bases and J 13 bases, with 12 bases left between them. This CDR3 contains 10 residues.